Presented here are 5 T cell receptor beta chains from one specimen sequenced in a study of CD8+CD57+ T cells in acquired aplastic anemia. TCR beta VDJ combinations and CDR3 sequences were profiled from genomic DNA. TCRdb analysed the reads with MiXCR anew, one entry per CDR3 protein. The table has some 150,000 distinct CDR3 sequences, 71% seen once. By flow cytometry, patients selected for sequencing had shown an expansion of CD8+CD57+ cells. Sequenced sample: sorted CD4+, CD8+, or CD8+CD57+ T cells (not recorded which) from PBMCs. All receptors derive from a human donor with aplastic anemia.

The rearrangement links TRBV6-5 to TRBJ1-2; no reliable D call. Germline values: CDR1 MNHEY, CDR2 SVGAGI. The CDR3 totals 13 residues. V was cut by 2 bases and J by 3 bases, with 7 bases left in between. The CDR3 loop is CASSYGPYYGYTF. The CDR3 nucleotides are TGTGCCAGCAGTTACGGGCCCTACTATGGCTACACCTTC.

This chain joins TRBV20-1 and TRBJ1-5; D is possibly TRBD1 (5 bases). CDR1 is DFQATT, CDR2 SNEGSKA, per germline (reference sequence). The CDR3 is made up of 12 amino acids. The V gene lost 6 bases and the J gene lost 2 bases, with 8 bases spanning the gap. The CDR3 here is CSALGGNQPQHF. Here the CDR3 DNA reads TGCAGTGCCTTGGGGGGCAATCAGCCCCAGCATTTT.

Ten or more counts support this clonotype. The V call is TRBV20-1, the J call TRBJ2-5; TRBD1 matches 9 bases. This CDR3 region has 14 residues. V dropped 6 bases and J dropped 7; count of bases not matched to a gene: 12. CDR1 and CDR2 from the germline V gene are DFQATT and SNEGSKA (reference sequence). CDR3 amino acids: CSATGTGRDVTQYF. CDR3 in DNA: TGCAGTGCCACCGGGACAGGGAGGGACGTGACCCAGTACTTC.

The chain carries TRBV24-1 and TRBJ1-6; possibly TRBD1 for D (5 bases). Germline CDR1 KGHDR, CDR2 SFDVKD. Trimming cost V 5 bases and J 5 bases, with 12 bases left between them. The CDR3 contains 15 residues. DNA of the CDR3: TGTGCCACCAGTGTGGGGCCGGGAGATAATTCACCCCTCCACTTT. Translating it yields CATSVGPGDNSPLHF.

V gene TRBV6-5 combines with J gene TRBJ2-7; unclear D gene. The V and J ends lost 5 bases and 1 base respectively, with 12 bases between them. Germline CDR1 MNHEY, CDR2 SVGAGI. The CDR3 totals 14 residues. The CDR3 loop reads CASSPRGTSYEQYF. The DNA for the CDR3 is TGTGCCAGCAGTCCCCGCGGCACATCCTACGAGCAGTACTTC.